This T cell receptor (beta chain) was recorded in a study of siplizumab effects on memory and regulatory T cells (dated by TCRdb to about 2019). Background on the whole study: The study looked at the effect of siplizumab, an anti-CD2 antibody, on alloreactive T-cell subsets in allogeneic mixed lymphocyte reactions made from human PBMCs. The paper's findings and limits, for the study overall: Greater diversity appeared to be present in unstimulated naive T cells than in memory T cells, and a substantial contribution to the alloresponse seemed to be made by naive cells. The cumulative frequency of alloreactive sequences traceable to unstimulated CD4+ memory T cells was significantly reduced by siplizumab. About 80-97% of proliferating CD4+ or CD8+ clones could not be given a naive or memory phenotype. Sequences below about 10^-5 frequency were poorly captured, so only a minor fraction of alloreactive clones could be mapped to unstimulated subsets. Whether proliferating Tregs from siplizumab cultures actually had suppressive function was not functionally confirmed. In reactions with siplizumab, an average of approximately 69% of mappable alloreactive CD4+ clones were Treg-derived, compared with roughly 30% in control reactions.

This clone was found once. Which antigen it targets is not known. No much larger clone is present one base from it, and per-base qualities are unavailable. Sorted unstimulated T cells and proliferating T cells recovered from mixed lymphocyte reactions were subjected to TCRbeta CDR3 sequencing. Fresh whole blood from approximately ten HLA-typed healthy donors was used to isolate PBMCs. Unstimulated CD4+ regulatory T cells were FACS-sorted to map the origin of alloreactive clones. From a lookup of the germline V gene (reference sequence), CDR1 and CDR2 are SEHNR and FQNEAQ. The CDR3, cysteine through phenylalanine, is 17 amino acids long. Only the CDR3 part of the read is kept: 51 bases, read in frame from the first base. Germline trimming amounts to 5 bases on V and 2 bases on J, with 5 as the count of junction bases outside the gene matches. Libraries were constructed by the immunoSEQ multiplex PCR assay. The deep sequencing platform assayed about 10^5 TCR templates per sample. Genomic DNA extracted from sorted T cells was the material used for TCRbeta CDR3 sequencing. Processing in the source paper ran as follows. The R programming language was used for the clonal analysis of the TCRbeta CDR3 data. Unstimulated samples were compared with post-reaction CFSE-low samples to define alloreactive CD4+ and CD8+ clones. By matching sequences to the repertoires of sorted unstimulated Treg and non-Treg cells, each alloreactive CD4+ clone was assigned a regulatory or non-regulatory origin. Held by TCRdb, this immuneACCESS table contains in-frame sequences only and omits some clones. Under half of the omission traces to an unresolved V gene where checked; the cause of the rest is unknown. D and trimming were read from the DNA, whereas the V and J calls and clone size are those reported in that table. Within this sample are 85,000 to 130,000 clones, with under 95% of them counted one time only. The ten largest make up around 0.68% of the sample.

Sequencing was performed on Tregs sorted from blood. The rearrangement combines TRBV7-9 with TRBJ2-1; 14 nucleotides in the junction match TRBD2. The receptor's source is a human donor in good health. CDR3 protein: CASSAGTSGSPYNEQFF. The nucleotide sequence is TGTGCCAGCAGCGCCGGGACTAGCGGGAGTCCCTACAATGAGCAGTTCTTC.